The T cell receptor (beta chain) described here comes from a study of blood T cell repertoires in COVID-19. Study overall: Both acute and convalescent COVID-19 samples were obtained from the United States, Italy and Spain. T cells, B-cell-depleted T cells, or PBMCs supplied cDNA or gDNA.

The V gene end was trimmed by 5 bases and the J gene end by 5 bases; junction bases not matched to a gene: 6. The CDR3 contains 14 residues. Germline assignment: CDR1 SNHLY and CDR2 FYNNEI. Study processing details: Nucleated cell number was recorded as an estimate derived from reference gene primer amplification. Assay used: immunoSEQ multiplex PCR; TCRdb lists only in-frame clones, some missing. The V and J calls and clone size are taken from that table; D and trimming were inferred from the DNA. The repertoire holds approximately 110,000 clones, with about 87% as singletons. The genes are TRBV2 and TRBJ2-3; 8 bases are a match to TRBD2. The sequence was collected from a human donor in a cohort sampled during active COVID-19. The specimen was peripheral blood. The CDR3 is CASSRGGVIDTQYF. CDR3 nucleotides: TGTGCCAGCAGTCGGGGGGGGGTTATAGATACGCAGTATTTT. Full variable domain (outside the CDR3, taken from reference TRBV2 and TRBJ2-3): EPEVTQTPSHQVTQMGQEVILRCVPISNHLYFYWYRQILGQKVEFLVSFYNNEISEKSEIFDDQFSVERPDGSNFTLKIRSTKLEDSAMYFCASSRGGVIDTQYFGPGTRLTVL.